One T cell receptor beta chain is described in this entry. Its matching antigen is unknown. Indicated treatment: 15 to 20 received Ad26.COV2.S at low or high dose, single or two shots; 5 received placebo; per-sample allocation not given. Sampling was done on day 63 after the first vaccine or placebo injection. At a Boston site, the person donating was an adult of 18-55 years. The record originates from a study of Ad26.COV2.S vaccination and SARS-CoV-2 variants. Points from the study as a whole: Responses of T cells in total may have been underestimated by the TCR breadth and depth analyses.

Assay: immunoSEQ multiplex PCR; the TCRdb copy retains only in-frame clones and omits some. Counted here are some 300,000 clones, about 86% occurring once; the ten biggest clones make up 1.5% to 2.5%. The material was peripheral blood, obtained in a trial of Ad26.COV2.S vaccine versus placebo. This TCR came from a person between 18 and 65 years old who received the Ad26.COV2.S COVID-19 vaccine or a placebo.

The CDR3 sequence is CASSSGPPSYNEQFF. The CDR3 coding sequence is TGTGCCAGCAGCTCAGGGCCCCCCTCCTACAATGAGCAGTTCTTC. This chain connects TRBV11-3 to TRBJ2-1; possibly TRBD1 for D (5 bases). Trimming took 4 bases from V and 0 from J, leaving 10 bases between them. The CDR3 sequence is 15 residues long. Germline CDR1 reads SGHNT; CDR2 reads YENEEA.